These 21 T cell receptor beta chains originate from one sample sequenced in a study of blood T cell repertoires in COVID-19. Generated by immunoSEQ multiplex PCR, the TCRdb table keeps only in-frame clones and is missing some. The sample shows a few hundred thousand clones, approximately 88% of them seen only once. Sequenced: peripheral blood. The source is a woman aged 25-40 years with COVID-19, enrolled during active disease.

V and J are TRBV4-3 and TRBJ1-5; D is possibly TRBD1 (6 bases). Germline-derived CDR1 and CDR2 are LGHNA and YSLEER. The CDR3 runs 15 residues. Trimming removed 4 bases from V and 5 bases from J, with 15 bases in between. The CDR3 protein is CASSPGGREDQPQHF. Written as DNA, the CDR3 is TGCGCCAGCAGCCCTGGGGGCCGCGAGGATCAGCCCCAGCATTTT.

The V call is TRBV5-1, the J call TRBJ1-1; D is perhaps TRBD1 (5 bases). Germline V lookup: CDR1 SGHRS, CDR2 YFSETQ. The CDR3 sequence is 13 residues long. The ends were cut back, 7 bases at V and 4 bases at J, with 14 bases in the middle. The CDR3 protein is CASWAGGGTEAFF. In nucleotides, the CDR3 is TGCGCCAGCTGGGCCGGGGGTGGCACTGAAGCTTTCTTT.

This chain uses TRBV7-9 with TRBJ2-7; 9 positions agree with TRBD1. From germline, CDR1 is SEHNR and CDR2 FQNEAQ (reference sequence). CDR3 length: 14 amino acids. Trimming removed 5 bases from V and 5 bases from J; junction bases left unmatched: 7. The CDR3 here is CASSPRTGADEQYF. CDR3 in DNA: TGTGCCAGCAGCCCCAGGACAGGGGCGGACGAGCAGTACTTC.

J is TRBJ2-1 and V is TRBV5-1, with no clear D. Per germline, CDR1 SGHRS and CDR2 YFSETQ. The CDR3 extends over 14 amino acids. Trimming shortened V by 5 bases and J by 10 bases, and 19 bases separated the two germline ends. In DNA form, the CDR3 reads TGCGCCAGCAGTTACTCCGACCCAGGCCGGGAGCAGTTCTTC. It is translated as CASSYSDPGREQFF.

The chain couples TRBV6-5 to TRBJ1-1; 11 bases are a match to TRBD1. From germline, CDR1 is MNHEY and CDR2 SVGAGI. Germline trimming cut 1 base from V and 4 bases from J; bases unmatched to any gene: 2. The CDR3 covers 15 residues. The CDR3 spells CASSYLGTGGTEAFF. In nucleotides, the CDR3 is TGTGCCAGCAGTTACTTGGGGACAGGGGGCACTGAAGCTTTCTTT.

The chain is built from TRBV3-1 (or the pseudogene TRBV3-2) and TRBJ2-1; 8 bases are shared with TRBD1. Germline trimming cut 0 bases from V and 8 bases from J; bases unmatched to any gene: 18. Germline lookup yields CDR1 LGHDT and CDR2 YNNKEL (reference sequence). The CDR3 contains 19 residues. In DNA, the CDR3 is TGTGCCAGCAGCCAAGATTATCTTTCAGGGGGCCGCGGCGGAGATGAGCAGTTCTTC. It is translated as CASSQDYLSGGRGGDEQFF.

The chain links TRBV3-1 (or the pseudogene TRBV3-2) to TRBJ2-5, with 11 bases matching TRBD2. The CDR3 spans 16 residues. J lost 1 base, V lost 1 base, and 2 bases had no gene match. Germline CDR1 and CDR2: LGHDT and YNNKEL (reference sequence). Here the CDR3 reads CASSQGLAGFQETQYF. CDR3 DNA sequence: TGTGCCAGCAGCCAAGGACTAGCGGGGTTCCAAGAGACCCAGTACTTC.

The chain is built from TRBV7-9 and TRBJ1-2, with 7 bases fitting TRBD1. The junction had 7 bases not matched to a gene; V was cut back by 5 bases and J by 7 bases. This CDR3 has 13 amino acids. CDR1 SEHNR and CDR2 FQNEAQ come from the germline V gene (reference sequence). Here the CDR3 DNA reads TGTGCCAGCAGCCCCCTGGGGGACAGTGGCTACACCTTC. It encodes CASSPLGDSGYTF.

The CDR3 region is CASSLGRPEGNQPQHF. The CDR3 bases are TGTGCCAGCAGCTTAGGGAGGCCGGAAGGCAATCAGCCCCAGCATTTT. The chain couples TRBV7-8 to TRBJ1-5, with D uncertain. V was cut by 1 base and J by 2 bases, with 12 bases left in between. The CDR3 runs 16 residues. Looked up from germline, CDR1 is SGHVS and CDR2 is FQNEAQ.

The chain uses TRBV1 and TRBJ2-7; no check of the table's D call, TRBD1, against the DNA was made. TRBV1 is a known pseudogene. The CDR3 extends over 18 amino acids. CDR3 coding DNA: TGCACCAGCAGCCAAGATCCTCCCCCGGGACAGGGTGGTTACGAGCAGTACGTC. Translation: CTSSQDPPPGQGGYEQYV.

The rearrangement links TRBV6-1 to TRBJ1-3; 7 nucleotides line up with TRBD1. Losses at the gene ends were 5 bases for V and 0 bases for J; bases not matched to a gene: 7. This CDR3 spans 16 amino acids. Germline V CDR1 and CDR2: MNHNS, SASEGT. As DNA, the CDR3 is TGTGCCAGCAGTCAAGAAGGGACAGCCTCTGGAAACACCATATATTTT. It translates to CASSQEGTASGNTIYF.

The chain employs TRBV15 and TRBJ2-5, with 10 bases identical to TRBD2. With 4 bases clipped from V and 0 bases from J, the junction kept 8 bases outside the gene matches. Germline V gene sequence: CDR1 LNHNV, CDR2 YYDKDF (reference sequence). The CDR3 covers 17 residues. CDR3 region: CATSTLTSGANQETQYF. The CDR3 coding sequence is TGTGCCACCAGCACGTTAACTAGCGGGGCAAACCAAGAGACCCAGTACTTC.

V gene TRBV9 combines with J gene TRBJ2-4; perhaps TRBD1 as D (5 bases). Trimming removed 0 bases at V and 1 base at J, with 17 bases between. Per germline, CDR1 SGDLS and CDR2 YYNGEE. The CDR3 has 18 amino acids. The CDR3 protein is CASSVDGSGRNAKNIQYF. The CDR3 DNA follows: TGTGCCAGCAGCGTAGATGGATCAGGGCGTAATGCCAAAAACATTCAGTACTTC.

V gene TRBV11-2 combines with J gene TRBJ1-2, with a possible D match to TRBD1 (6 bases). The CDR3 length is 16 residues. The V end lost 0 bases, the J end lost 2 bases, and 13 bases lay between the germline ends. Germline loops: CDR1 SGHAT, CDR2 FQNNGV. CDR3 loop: CASSLEPRTVNYGYTF. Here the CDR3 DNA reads TGTGCCAGCAGCTTAGAGCCGCGGACAGTAAACTATGGCTACACCTTC.

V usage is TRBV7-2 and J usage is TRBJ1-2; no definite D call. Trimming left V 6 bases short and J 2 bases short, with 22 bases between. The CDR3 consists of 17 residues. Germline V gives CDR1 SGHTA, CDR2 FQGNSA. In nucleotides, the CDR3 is TGTGCCAGCAGTCTTAGGTCTCAGGCCGCGTTGAACTATGGCTACACCTTC. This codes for CASSLRSQAALNYGYTF.

Written as DNA, the CDR3 is TGTGCCAGCAGCAGGTCGGGGGTTGGCACAGATACGCAGTATTTT. Amino acids: CASSRSGVGTDTQYF. V usage is TRBV7-2 and J usage is TRBJ2-3; the D gene is possibly TRBD2 (6 bases). The CDR3 totals 15 residues. V dropped 5 bases and J dropped 1 base, with 13 bases sitting between them. Germline lookup yields CDR1 SGHTA and CDR2 FQGNSA.

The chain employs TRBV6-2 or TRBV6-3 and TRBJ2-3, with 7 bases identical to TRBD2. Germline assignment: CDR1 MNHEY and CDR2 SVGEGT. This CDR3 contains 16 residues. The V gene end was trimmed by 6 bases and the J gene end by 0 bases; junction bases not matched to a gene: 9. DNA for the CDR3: TGTGCCAGCAGCAAGACAACACTAGCGAGCACAGATACGCAGTATTTT. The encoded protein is CASSKTTLASTDTQYF.

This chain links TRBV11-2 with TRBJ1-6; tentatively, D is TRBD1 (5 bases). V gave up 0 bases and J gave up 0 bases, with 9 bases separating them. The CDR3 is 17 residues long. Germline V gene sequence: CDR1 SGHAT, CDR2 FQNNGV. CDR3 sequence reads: CASSLETARSYNSPLHF. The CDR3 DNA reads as TGTGCCAGCAGCTTAGAGACAGCCCGCTCCTATAATTCACCCCTCCACTTT.

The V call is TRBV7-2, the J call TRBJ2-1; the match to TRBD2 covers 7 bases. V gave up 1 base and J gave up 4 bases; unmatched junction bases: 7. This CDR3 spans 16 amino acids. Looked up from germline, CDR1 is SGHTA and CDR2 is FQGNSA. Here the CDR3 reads CASSLDWWGGYNEQFF. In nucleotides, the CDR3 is TGTGCCAGCAGCTTAGATTGGTGGGGGGGTTACAATGAGCAGTTCTTC.

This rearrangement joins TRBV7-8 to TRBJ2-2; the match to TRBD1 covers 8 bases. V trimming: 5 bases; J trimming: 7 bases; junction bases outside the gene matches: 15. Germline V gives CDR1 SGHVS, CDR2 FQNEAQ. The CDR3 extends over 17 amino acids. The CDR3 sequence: CASSPHRRQGRSGELFF. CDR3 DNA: TGTGCCAGCAGCCCCCATAGGCGACAGGGGAGGAGCGGGGAGCTGTTTTTT.

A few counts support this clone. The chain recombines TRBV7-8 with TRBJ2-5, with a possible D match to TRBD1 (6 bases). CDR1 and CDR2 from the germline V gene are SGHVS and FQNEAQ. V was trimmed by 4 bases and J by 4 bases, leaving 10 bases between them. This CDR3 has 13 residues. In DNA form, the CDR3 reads TGTGCCAGCAGCTCACAGGGTCCAGAGACCCAGTACTTC. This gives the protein CASSSQGPETQYF. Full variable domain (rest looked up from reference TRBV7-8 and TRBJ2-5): GAGVSQSPRYKVAKRGQDVALRCDPISGHVSLFWYQQALGQGPEFLTYFQNEAQLDKSGLPSDRFFAERPEGSVSTLKIQRTQQEDSAVYLCASSSQGPETQYFGPGTRLLVL.